The T cell receptor (beta chain) described here comes from a study of response to subunit inactivated influenza vaccine. Study results and limitations: That few new T cells are recruited by each seasonal influenza vaccination was the authors' suggestion.

In TCRdb, the RT-PCR reads were re-called with MiXCR into one record per CDR3 protein. This sample yields around 300,000 distinct CDR3 sequences, of which approximately 21% are seen a single time; about a tenth belongs to the top ten. As regards this clonotype: Its antigen remains unidentified.

Germline CDR1 reads MNHEY; CDR2 reads SVGEGT. V was clipped by 7 bases and J by 1 base; unmatched bases: 6. CDR3 size: 14 residues. The receptor was derived from a man aged 50 to 69 who received an inactivated influenza vaccine. The rearrangement joins TRBV6-2 or TRBV6-3 to TRBJ1-1; 7 bases agree with TRBD1. This material consisted of PBMCs from blood, taken around 22 months after vaccination. The CDR3 coding sequence is TGTGCCAGCAACCCGGACAGGAAGAACACTGAAGCTTTCTTT. It is translated as CASNPDRKNTEAFF.